The T cell receptor (beta chain) described here comes from a study of neoadjuvant nivolumab and ipilimumab in lung cancer. Study-level results: Blood richness before therapy tracked richness in tumors resected after neoadjuvant therapy. Only a single major-pathologic-response sample was available for clonality analysis. Resected tumors had greater TCR richness and clonality than uninvolved lung.

The germline V and J ends were trimmed by 5 bases and 5 bases, with 13 bases remaining between them. Germline CDR1 is SGHAT and CDR2 is FQDESV (reference sequence). This CDR3 spans 13 amino acids. On this clone: What it binds is unknown.

Assay: immunoSEQ multiplex PCR; the TCRdb copy retains only in-frame clones and omits some. The sample has roughly 34,000 clones; 92% are singletons. Sample: peripheral blood, taken after neoadjuvant nivolumab, alone or with ipilimumab, at or shortly before surgery. This chain uses TRBV11-1 with TRBJ2-7; D is perhaps TRBD2 (6 bases). The sequence derives from an adult with non-small cell lung cancer. Written as DNA, the CDR3 is TGTGCCAGCAGCCCCGGGACTTTTAACGAGCAGTACTTC. This encodes CASSPGTFNEQYF.